This T cell receptor (beta chain) was observed in a study of human T cells and chemical hapten exposure. About the study: Donors were sensitized with 2% DPC on the upper inner arm. Patients were mainly female, each with alopecia areata, totalis or universalis.

This clonotype was found many times. Germline CDR1 reads DFQATT; CDR2 reads SNEGSKA (reference sequence). The CDR3 has 14 amino acids. Trimming removed 6 bases at V and 6 bases at J, with 18 bases between. The time point is: patch test 2, 6 weeks after DPC sensitization. Treatment specified: therapeutic diphenylcyclopropenone sensitization with weekly scalp DPC. Samples of blood were obtained prior to the application of each patch test. The library attached unique molecular identifiers to individual cDNA molecules. TCRdb re-analysed the RACE reads in MiXCR, keeping a single row per CDR3 protein. The sample shows some 42,000 distinct CDR3 sequences, around 8.9% of them seen only once.

The chain carries TRBV20-1 and TRBJ1-5; TRBD1 might be the D (6 bases). Specimen: whole blood, collected in connection with sensitization to the hapten diphenylcyclopropenone (DPC). The source of this sequence is a woman between 35 and 50 years old with alopecia areata. Some clones in this sample may be carry-over from other donors' samples. The CDR3 protein is CSALPQGNGQPQHF. For the CDR3, the DNA is TGCAGTGCCTTACCCCAGGGGAACGGTCAGCCCCAGCATTTT.